The 9 T cell receptor beta chains given below trace back to one sample, sequenced in a study of cytomegalovirus exposure and HLA in healthy donors (TCRdb year 2017). The library was made by the immunoSEQ multiplex PCR assay. For the multiplex PCR, a mixture combining 60 forward primers for TCR Vbeta segments and 13 reverse primers for TCR Jbeta segments was used. This immuneACCESS table, as held by TCRdb, lists in-frame sequences with V and J called but not all clones. Of the missing ones, under half trace to an unresolved V gene in checked studies; the others have no known cause. For this sample there are about 120,000 clones; over 75% appear just once. 1.5% of the sample belongs to the ten largest clones. The sequenced sample consisted of PBMCs. The receptors originated from a woman aged 18-29 years in good health and CMV-seronegative.

The chain couples TRBV7-8 to TRBJ2-1; D possibly corresponds to TRBD2 (5 bases). Germline CDR1 and CDR2: SGHVS and FQNEAQ. CDR3 size: 15 residues. The ends were cut back, 5 bases at V and 2 bases at J, with 13 bases in the middle. The CDR3 nucleotides read TGTGCCAGCAGCCGCGGGTTTGCGACCTACAATGAGCAGTTCTTC. It yields the protein CASSRGFATYNEQFF.

The CDR3: CASGWRGSTDTQYF. The CDR3 DNA reads TGCGCCAGCGGGTGGCGGGGAAGCACAGATACGCAGTATTTT. The chain recombines TRBV10-1 with TRBJ2-3, with D perhaps matching TRBD2 (6 bases). CDR3 length equals 14 residues. Trimming cost V 8 bases and J 0 bases, with 12 bases left between them. Germline values: CDR1 WNHNN, CDR2 SYGVQD (reference sequence).

The chain joins TRBV7-2 to TRBJ1-4, with D maybe TRBD1 (5 bases). The V and J ends lost 6 bases and 6 bases respectively, with 14 bases between them. The CDR3 is 14 residues long. The germline V gene encodes CDR1 SGHTA and CDR2 FQGNSA. As DNA, the CDR3 is TGTGCCAGCAGTTGGGGGGGTGTAGATGAAAAACTGTTTTTT. This sequence encodes CASSWGGVDEKLFF.

The chain employs TRBV30 and TRBJ1-2; D call uncertain. The CDR3 has 14 amino acids. With 2 bases removed from V and 4 bases from J, the gap between germline ends came to 14 bases. Germline loops: CDR1 GTSNPN, CDR2 SVGIG (reference sequence). The CDR3 DNA sequence: TGTGCCTGGAGTTTTGGGGAGACATTCTATGGCTACACCTTC. Protein: CAWSFGETFYGYTF.

The chain combines TRBV27 with TRBJ1-2, with TRBD1 matching over 7 bases. Trimming took 8 bases from V and 1 from J; bases not matched to a gene: 10. Germline V lookup: CDR1 MNHEY, CDR2 SMNVEV (reference sequence). The CDR3 length is 15 residues. The CDR3 DNA reads TGTGCCAGCGGCCGGGACAGAAAGCTTAACTATGGCTACACCTTC. Translation: CASGRDRKLNYGYTF.

The V and J genes are TRBV7-9 and TRBJ1-1; D remains unclear. The ends were cut back, 5 bases at V and 0 bases at J, with 25 bases in the middle. Per germline, CDR1 SEHNR and CDR2 FQNEAQ (reference sequence). This CDR3 has 19 residues. CDR3 bases: TGTGCCAGCAGCCCTAATAGTTCGCGGATGAGAGGAATGAACACTGAAGCTTTCTTT. Protein sequence: CASSPNSSRMRGMNTEAFF.

J is TRBJ2-1 and V is TRBV5-1, with D maybe TRBD1 (6 bases). Germline loops: CDR1 SGHRS, CDR2 YFSETQ. V gave up 2 bases and J gave up 5 bases, with 11 bases separating them. The length of the CDR3 is 14 residues. The CDR3 DNA reads TGCGCCAGCAGCTTCCAGGACAGCGACAATGAGCAGTTCTTC. It translates to CASSFQDSDNEQFF.

This rearrangement joins TRBV5-1 to TRBJ1-1; 7 bases match TRBD1. The CDR3 extends over 13 amino acids. Per the germline V gene, CDR1 is SGHRS and CDR2 is YFSETQ. The trim removed 7 bases at V and 4 bases at J, leaving 7 bases unmatched. CDR3 sequence (DNA): TGCGCCAGCTCCGAACACAGGGGCACTGAAGCTTTCTTT. The encoded protein is CASSEHRGTEAFF.

V usage is TRBV30 and J usage is TRBJ1-4, with unresolved D. This CDR3 spans 14 amino acids. Germline-derived CDR1 and CDR2 are GTSNPN and SVGIG (reference sequence). V was shortened by 0 bases and J by 7 bases, with 12 bases between the two germline ends. DNA of the CDR3: TGTGCCTGGAGTGTACACCCCTGGAGTGAAAAACTGTTTTTT. Translated: CAWSVHPWSEKLFF.